One TCR beta chain is described in this entry. Its antigen is not known. PCR used 60 Vbeta primers and 13 Jbeta primers. Generated by immunoSEQ multiplex PCR, the TCRdb table keeps only in-frame clones and is missing some. The data contain 150,000 to 200,000 clones, around 68% of them seen just once; the ten biggest clones take up less than 3.5%. The CDR3 extends over 12 amino acids. Trimming cost V 5 bases and J 6 bases; bases outside gene matches: 4. Germline CDR1 reads MNHNS; CDR2 reads SASEGT. The data derive from a study of cytomegalovirus exposure and HLA in healthy donors. The overall study: An early data release held tens of millions of unique TCRs from HLA-typed donors.

Overall study findings and caveats: Analysis was carried out at a later point, and it linked a missense DCLRE1C variant to TCR beta V- and J-gene trimming.

The receptor was isolated from a woman aged 40 to 49 in good health and CMV-seropositive. V is TRBV6-1 and J is TRBJ2-7; 7 nucleotides match TRBD1. Source material: PBMCs. The CDR3, as DNA: TGTGCCAGCAGTCCCCCAGGGGGCGAGCAGTACTTC. Translation gives CASSPPGGEQYF.